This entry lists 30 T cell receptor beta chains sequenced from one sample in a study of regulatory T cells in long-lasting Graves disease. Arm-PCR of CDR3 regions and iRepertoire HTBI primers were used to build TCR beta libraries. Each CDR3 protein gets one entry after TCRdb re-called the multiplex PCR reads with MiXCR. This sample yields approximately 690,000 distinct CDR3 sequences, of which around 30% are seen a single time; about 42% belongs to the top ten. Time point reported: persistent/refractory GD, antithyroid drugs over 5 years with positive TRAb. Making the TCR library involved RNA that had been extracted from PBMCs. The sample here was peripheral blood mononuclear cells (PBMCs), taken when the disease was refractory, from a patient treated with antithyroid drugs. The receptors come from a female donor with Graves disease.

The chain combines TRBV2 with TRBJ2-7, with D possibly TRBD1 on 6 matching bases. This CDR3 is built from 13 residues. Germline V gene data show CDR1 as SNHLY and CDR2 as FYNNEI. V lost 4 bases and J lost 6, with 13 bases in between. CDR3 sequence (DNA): TGTGCCAGCAGTGCACAGGGATCCCTCGAGCAGTACTTC. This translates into CASSAQGSLEQYF.

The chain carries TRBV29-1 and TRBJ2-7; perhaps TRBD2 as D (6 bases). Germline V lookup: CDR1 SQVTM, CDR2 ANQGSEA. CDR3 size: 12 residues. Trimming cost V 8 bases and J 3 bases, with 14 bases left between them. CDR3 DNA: TGCAGCACCCGGGCGGGGAACTACGAGCAGTACTTC. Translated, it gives CSTRAGNYEQYF.

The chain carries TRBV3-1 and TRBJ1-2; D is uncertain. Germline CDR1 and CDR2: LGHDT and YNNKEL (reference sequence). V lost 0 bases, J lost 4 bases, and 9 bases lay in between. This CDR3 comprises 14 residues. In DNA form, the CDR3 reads TGTGCCAGCAGCCAAGAACGGCGGTCCTATGGCTACACCTTC. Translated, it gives CASSQERRSYGYTF. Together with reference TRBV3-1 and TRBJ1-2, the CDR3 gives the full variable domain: DTAVSQTPKYLVTQMGNDKSIKCEQNLGHDTMYWYKQDSKKFLKIMFSYNNKELIINETVPNRFSPKSPDKAHLNLHINSLELGDSAVYFCASSQERRSYGYTFGSGTRLTVV.

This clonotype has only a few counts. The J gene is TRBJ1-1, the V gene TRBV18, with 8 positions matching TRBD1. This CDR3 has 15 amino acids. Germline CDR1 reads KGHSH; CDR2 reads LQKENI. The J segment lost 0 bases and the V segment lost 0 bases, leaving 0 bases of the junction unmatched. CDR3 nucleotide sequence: TGTGCCAGCTCACCACCGACAGGGGTGAACACTGAAGCTTTCTTT. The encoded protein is CASSPPTGVNTEAFF.

The CDR3 nucleotides read TGTGCCAGCAGTTTAGGTGCTAGCGGATTCTACGAGCAGTACTTC. It yields the protein CASSLGASGFYEQYF. The chain recombines TRBV6-5 with TRBJ2-7, with 7 nucleotides matching TRBD2. Germline-derived CDR1 and CDR2 are MNHEY and SVGAGI. V shed 4 bases, J shed 3 bases, and the junction held 9 bases outside the gene matches. The CDR3 is 15 amino acids.

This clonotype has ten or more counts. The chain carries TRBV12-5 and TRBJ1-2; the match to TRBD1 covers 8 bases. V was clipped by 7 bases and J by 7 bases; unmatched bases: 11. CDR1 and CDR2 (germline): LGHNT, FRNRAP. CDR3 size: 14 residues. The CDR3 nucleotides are TGTGCTAGTGCCCGGACAGGGCCTGCTAGTGGCTACACCTTC. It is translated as CASARTGPASGYTF.

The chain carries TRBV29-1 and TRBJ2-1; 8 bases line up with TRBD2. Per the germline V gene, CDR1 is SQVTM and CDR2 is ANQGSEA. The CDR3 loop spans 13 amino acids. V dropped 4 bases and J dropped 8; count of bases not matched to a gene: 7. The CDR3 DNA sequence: TGCAGCGTTGTCCCGGGGGGGGGTCATGAGCAGTTCTTC. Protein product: CSVVPGGGHEQFF.

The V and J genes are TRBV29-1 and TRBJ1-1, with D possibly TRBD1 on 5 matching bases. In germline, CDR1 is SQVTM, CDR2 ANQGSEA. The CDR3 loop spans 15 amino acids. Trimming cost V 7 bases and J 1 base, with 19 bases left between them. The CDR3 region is CSAKGRDGGNTEAFF. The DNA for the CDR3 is TGCAGCGCCAAAGGCCGGGACGGGGGGAACACTGAAGCTTTCTTT.

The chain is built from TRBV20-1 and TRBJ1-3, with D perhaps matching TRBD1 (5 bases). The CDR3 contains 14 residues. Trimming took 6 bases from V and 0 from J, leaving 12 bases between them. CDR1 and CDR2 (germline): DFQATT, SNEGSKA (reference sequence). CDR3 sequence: CSAAGLRSGNTIYF. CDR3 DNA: TGCAGTGCCGCGGGACTCCGCTCTGGAAACACCATATATTTT.

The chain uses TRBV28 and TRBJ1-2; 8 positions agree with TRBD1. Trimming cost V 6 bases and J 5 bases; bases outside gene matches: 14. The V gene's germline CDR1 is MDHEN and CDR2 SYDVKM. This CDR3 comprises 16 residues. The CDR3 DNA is TGTGCCAGCAGATCAACAGGGGGAGAAGACGATTATGGCTACACCTTC. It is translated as CASRSTGGEDDYGYTF.

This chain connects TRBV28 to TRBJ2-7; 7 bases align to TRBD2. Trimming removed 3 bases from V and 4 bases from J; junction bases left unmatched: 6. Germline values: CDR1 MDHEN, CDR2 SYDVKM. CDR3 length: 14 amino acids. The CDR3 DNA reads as TGTGCCAGCAGTTTCCTGGCTAGCGGATACGAGCAGTACTTC. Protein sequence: CASSFLASGYEQYF. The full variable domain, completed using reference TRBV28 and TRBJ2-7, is DVKVTQSSRYLVKRTGEKVFLECVQDMDHENMFWYRQDPGLGLRLIYFSYDVKMKEKGDIPEGYSVSREKKERFSLILESASTNQTSMYLCASSFLASGYEQYFGPGTRLTVT.

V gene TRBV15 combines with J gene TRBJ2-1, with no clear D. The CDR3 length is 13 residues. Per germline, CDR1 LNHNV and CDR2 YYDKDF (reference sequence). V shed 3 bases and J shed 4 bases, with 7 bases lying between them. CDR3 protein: CATSRAQYNEQFF. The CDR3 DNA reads TGTGCCACCAGCAGGGCACAGTACAATGAGCAGTTCTTC.

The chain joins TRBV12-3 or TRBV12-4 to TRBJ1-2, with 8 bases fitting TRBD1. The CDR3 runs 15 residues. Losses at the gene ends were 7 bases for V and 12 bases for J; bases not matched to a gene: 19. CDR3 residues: CASTRTATGESEHTF. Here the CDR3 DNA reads TGTGCCAGCACCAGAACTGCGACAGGGGAAAGTGAGCACACCTTC.

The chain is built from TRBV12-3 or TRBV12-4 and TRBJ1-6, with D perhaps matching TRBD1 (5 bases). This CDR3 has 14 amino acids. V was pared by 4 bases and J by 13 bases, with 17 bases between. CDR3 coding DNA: TGTGCCAGCAGTTCCCGGGACGGTCTTAGGCCCCTCCACTTT. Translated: CASSSRDGLRPLHF.

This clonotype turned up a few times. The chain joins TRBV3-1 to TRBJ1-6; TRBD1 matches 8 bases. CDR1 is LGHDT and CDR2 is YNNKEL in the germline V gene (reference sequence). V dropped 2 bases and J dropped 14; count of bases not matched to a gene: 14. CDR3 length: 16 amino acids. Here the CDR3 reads CASSQRDRTASFALHF. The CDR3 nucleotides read TGTGCCAGCAGCCAACGGGACAGGACCGCTTCTTTCGCCCTCCACTTT.

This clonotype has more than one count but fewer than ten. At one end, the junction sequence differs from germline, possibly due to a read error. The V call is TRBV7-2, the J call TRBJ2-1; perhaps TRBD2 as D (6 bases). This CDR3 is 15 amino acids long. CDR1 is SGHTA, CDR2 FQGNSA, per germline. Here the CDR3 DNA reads TGTGCCAGCCGGGGTAGGCGGGGTACATACAATGAGCAGCTCTTC. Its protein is CASRGRRGTYNEQLF. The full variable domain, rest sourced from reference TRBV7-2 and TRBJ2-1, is GAGVSQSPSNKVTEKGKDVELRCDPISGHTALYWYRQSLGQGLEFLIYFQGNSAPDKSGLPSDRFSAERTGGSVSTLTIQRTQQEDSAVYLCASRGRRGTYNEQLFGPGTRLTVL.

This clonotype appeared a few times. The CDR3 loop is CASSVEPVNYEQYF. The CDR3 DNA sequence: TGTGCCAGCAGCGTAGAACCGGTAAACTACGAGCAGTACTTC. This sequence joins TRBV9 and TRBJ2-7, with no clear D. The CDR3 sequence is 14 residues long. The V end was cut by 0 bases, the J end by 3 bases, with 10 bases between. Germline V gene data show CDR1 as SGDLS and CDR2 as YYNGEE.

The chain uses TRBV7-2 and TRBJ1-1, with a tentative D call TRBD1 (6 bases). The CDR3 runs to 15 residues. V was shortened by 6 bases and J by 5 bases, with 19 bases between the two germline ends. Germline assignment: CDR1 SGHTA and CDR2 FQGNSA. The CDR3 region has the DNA TGTGCCAGCAGACTCGGCGACTGGGGGCAGACTGAAGCTTTCTTT. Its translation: CASRLGDWGQTEAFF.

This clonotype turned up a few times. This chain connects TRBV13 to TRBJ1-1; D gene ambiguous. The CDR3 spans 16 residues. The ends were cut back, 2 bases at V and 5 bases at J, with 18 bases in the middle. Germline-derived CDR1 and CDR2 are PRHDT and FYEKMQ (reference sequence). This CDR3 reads CASSLTRRGMGTEAFF. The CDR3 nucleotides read TGTGCCAGCAGCTTAACCCGACGTGGAATGGGGACTGAAGCTTTCTTT.

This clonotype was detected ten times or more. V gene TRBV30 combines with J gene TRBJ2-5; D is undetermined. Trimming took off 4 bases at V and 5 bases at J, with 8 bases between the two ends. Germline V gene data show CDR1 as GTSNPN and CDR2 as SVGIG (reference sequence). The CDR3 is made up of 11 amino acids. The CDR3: CAWKSEETQYF. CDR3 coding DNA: TGTGCCTGGAAATCGGAGGAGACCCAGTACTTC.

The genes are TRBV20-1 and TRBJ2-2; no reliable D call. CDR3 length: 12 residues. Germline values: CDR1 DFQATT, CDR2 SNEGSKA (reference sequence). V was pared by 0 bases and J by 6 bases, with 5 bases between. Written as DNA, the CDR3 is TGCAGTGCTAGAGATGTCCCCGGGGAGCTGTTTTTT. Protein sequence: CSARDVPGELFF.

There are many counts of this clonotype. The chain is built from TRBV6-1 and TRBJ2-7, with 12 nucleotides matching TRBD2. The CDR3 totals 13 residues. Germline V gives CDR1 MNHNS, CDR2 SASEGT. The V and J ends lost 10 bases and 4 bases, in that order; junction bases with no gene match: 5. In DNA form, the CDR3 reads TGTGCCACCTCTAGCGGGAGGGGGTACGAGCAGTACTTC. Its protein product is CATSSGRGYEQYF.

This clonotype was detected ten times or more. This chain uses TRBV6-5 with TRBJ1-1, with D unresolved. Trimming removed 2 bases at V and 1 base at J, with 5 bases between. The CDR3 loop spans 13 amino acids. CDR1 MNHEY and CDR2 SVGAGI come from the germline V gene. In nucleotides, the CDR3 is TGTGCCAGCAGTTACAATGAGAACACTGAAGCTTTCTTT. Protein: CASSYNENTEAFF.

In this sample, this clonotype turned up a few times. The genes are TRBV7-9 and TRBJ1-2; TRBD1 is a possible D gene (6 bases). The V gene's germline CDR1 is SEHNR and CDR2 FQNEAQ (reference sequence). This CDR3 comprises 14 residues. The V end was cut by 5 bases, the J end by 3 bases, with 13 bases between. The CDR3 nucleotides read TGTGCCAGCAGCACTGCCGGGACATACTATGGCTACACCTTC. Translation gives CASSTAGTYYGYTF.

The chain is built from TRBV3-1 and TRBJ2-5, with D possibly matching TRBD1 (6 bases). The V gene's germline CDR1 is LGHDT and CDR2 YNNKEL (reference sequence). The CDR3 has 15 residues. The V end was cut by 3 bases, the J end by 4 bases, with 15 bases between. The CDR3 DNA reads TGTGCCAGCAGCCATTTCAGACCGGACAGAGAGACCCAGTACTTC. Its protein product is CASSHFRPDRETQYF.

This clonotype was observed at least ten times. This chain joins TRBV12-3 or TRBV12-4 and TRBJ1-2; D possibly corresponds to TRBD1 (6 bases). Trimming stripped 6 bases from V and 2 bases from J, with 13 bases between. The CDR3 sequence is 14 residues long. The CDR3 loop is CASSQQGQNYGYTF. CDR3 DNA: TGTGCCAGCAGCCAGCAGGGGCAAAACTATGGCTACACCTTC.

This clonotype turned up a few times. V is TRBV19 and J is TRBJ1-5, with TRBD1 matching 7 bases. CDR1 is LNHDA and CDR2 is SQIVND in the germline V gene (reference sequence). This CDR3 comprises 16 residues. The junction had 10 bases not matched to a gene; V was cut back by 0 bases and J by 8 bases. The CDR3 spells CASSIDATGPMEPQHF. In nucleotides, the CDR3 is TGTGCCAGTAGTATAGATGCGACAGGGCCCATGGAGCCCCAGCATTTT. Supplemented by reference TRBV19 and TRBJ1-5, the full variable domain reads DGGITQSPKYLFRKEGQNVTLSCEQNLNHDAMYWYRQDPGQGLRLIYYSQIVNDFQKGDIAEGYSVSREKKESFPLTVTSAQKNPTAFYLCASSIDATGPMEPQHFGDGTRLSIL.

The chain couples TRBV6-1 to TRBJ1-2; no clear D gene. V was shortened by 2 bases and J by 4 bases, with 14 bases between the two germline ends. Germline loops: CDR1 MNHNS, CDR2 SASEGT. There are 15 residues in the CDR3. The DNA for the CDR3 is TGTGCCAGCAGTGAAAGTATCGGGGTGGGCTATGGCTACACCTTC. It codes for CASSESIGVGYGYTF.

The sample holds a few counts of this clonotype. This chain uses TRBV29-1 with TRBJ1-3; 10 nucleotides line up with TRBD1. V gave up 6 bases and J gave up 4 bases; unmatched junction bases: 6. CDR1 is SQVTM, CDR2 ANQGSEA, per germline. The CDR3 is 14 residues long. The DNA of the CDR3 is TGCAGCGTAACCGACAGGGGGCACGGAAACACCATATATTTT. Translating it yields CSVTDRGHGNTIYF.

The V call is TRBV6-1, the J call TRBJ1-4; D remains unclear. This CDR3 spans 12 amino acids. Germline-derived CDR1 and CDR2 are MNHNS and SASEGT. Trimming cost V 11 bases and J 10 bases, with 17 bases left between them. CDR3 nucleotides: TGTGCCGGAGGGTCTCGGGGAGGAAAACTGTTTTTT. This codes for CAGGSRGGKLFF.